This entry is about one T cell receptor beta chain. What it recognizes is unknown. Assay used: immunoSEQ multiplex PCR; TCRdb lists only in-frame clones, some missing. The table lists a few hundred thousand clones, 80% to 90% of them singletons, with over 0.8% in the top ten. The sample originates from a study of cytomegalovirus exposure and HLA in healthy donors. Overall study: A later analysis reported the same platform for the roughly 110 validation repertoires and the 666 first-cohort repertoires. Study-wide points: The listing of approximately 160 TCR beta chains classed them as cytomegalovirus-associated.

The CDR3 is made up of 12 amino acids. Trimming cost V 6 bases and J 9 bases, with 12 bases left between them. From germline, CDR1 is LGHNT and CDR2 FRNRAP. This receptor was taken from a woman under 30 in good health and CMV-seronegative. The sequencing input was PBMCs. The chain uses TRBV12-5 and TRBJ2-1; tentatively, D is TRBD2 (6 bases). In nucleotides, the CDR3 is TGTGCTAGTGGCCACCCCGGGAGTGAGCAGTTCTTC. This gives the protein CASGHPGSEQFF.